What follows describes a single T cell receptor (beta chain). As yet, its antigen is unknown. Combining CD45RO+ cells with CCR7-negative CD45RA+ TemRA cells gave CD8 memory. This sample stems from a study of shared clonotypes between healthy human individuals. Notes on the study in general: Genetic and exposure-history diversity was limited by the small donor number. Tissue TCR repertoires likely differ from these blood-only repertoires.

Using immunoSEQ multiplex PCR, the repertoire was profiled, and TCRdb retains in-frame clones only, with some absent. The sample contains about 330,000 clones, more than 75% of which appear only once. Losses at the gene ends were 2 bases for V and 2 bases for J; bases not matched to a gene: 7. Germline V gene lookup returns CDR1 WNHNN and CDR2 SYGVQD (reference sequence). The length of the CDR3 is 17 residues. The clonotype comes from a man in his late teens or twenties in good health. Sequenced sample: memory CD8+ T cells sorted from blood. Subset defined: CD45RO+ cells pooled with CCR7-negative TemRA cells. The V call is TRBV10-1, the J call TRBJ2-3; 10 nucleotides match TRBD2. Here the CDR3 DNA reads TGCGCCAGCAGTGAGGCTCCGGGACTAGCGAACACAGATACGCAGTATTTT. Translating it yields CASSEAPGLANTDTQYF.